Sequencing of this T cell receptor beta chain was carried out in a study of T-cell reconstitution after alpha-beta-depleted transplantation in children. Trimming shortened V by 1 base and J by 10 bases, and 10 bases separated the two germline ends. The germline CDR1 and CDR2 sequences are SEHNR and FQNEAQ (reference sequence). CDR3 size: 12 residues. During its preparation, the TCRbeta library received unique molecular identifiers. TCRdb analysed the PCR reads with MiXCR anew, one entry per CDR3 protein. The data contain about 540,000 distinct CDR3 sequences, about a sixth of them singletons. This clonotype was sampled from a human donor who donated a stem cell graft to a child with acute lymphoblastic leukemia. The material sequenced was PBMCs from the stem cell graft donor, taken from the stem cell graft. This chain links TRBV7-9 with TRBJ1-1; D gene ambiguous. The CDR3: CASSLGSSVAFF. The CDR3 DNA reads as TGTGCCAGCAGCTTAGGATCATCGGTAGCTTTCTTT.